A selection of T cell receptor beta chains follows, all from one sample in a study of blood T cell repertoires in COVID-19. Sequencing used immunoSEQ multiplex PCR; TCRdb keeps in-frame clones, though not all of them. The sample consists of around 430,000 clones, around 88% of them appearing once. The specimen was peripheral blood. The receptors derive from a woman in her forties or fifties with COVID-19, enrolled during active disease. Both conserved end residues are part of each CDR3. The D gene is left open where the match is weak. A row's size may be missing; if present it is once, few, many or a size class.

CDR3nt: TGCGCCAGCAGCTTGGGGTTGCGGACTCTTCCGAATGAGCAGTTCTTC
CDR3aa: CASSLGLRTLPNEQFF
abundance: -
d_gene: -
j_gene: TRBJ2-1
v_gene: TRBV5-1

CDR3nt: TGTGCCAGCAGCCCGCCTAGCGGGCCCCGTCAAGAGACCCAGTACTTC
CDR3aa: CASSPPSGPRQETQYF
abundance: -
d_gene: TRBD2
j_gene: TRBJ2-5
v_gene: TRBV5-5

CDR3nt: TGTGCCAGTAGTATAGGCAGGGTTGACAATTCACCCCTCCACTTT
CDR3aa: CASSIGRVDNSPLHF
abundance: -
d_gene: -
j_gene: TRBJ1-6
v_gene: TRBV19

CDR3nt: TGCGCCAGCAGCCAAGAAGTAGGGACAGGGAACGAAAAACTGTTTTTT
CDR3aa: CASSQEVGTGNEKLFF
abundance: -
d_gene: TRBD1
j_gene: TRBJ1-4
v_gene: TRBV23-1

CDR3nt: TGTGCCAGCAGAGCAACAGGGGGCTCCTACAATGAGCAGTTCTTC
CDR3aa: CASRATGGSYNEQFF
abundance: -
d_gene: TRBD1
j_gene: TRBJ2-1
v_gene: TRBV2

CDR3nt: TGTGCCACCAGAGGGGCGGCCGATGAAGCTTTCTTT
CDR3aa: CATRGAADEAFF
abundance: -
d_gene: -
j_gene: TRBJ1-1
v_gene: TRBV24-1

CDR3nt: TGTGCCAGCAGCCCGCAGGGGTCTGGAAACACCATATATTTT
CDR3aa: CASSPQGSGNTIYF
abundance: -
d_gene: -
j_gene: TRBJ1-3
v_gene: TRBV7-3

CDR3nt: TGTGCCAGCAGGCATAACAGGGGGAGCTCCTATAATTCACCCCTCCACTTT
CDR3aa: CASRHNRGSSYNSPLHF
abundance: -
d_gene: TRBD1
j_gene: TRBJ1-6
v_gene: TRBV2

CDR3nt: TGTGCCAGCAGCTCCTCTATCGGACAAGAAGCTTTCTTT
CDR3aa: CASSSSIGQEAFF
abundance: few
d_gene: -
j_gene: TRBJ1-1
v_gene: TRBV7-3

CDR3nt: TGTGCCAGTAGCGGGGGAGGATACACTGAAGCTTTCTTT
CDR3aa: CASSGGGYTEAFF
abundance: -
d_gene: -
j_gene: TRBJ1-1
v_gene: TRBV19

CDR3nt: TGTGCCAGCAGAAGCGGGACAGGGAAGATCGATGGCTACACCTTC
CDR3aa: CASRSGTGKIDGYTF
abundance: -
d_gene: TRBD1
j_gene: TRBJ1-2
v_gene: TRBV2

CDR3nt: TGTGCCAGCAGTAGCCGGTTGAGCTCCTACGAGCAGTACTTC
CDR3aa: CASSSRLSSYEQYF
abundance: -
d_gene: -
j_gene: TRBJ2-7
v_gene: TRBV5-6

CDR3nt: TGCGCCAGCAGCTTCCGGGACAGGGGGAATGAGCAGTTCTTC
CDR3aa: CASSFRDRGNEQFF
abundance: -
d_gene: TRBD1
j_gene: TRBJ2-1
v_gene: TRBV5-1

CDR3nt: TGTGCCACCAGGGGTCCGGGGAACAATCAGCCCCAGCATTTT
CDR3aa: CATRGPGNNQPQHF
abundance: -
d_gene: -
j_gene: TRBJ1-5
v_gene: TRBV24-1

CDR3nt: TGTGCCAGCAGTACCGACAGAAATCAGCCCCAGCATTTT
CDR3aa: CASSTDRNQPQHF
abundance: -
d_gene: -
j_gene: TRBJ1-5
v_gene: TRBV2

CDR3nt: TGTGCCTGGAGTCCAGCTGGAAACACCATATATTTT
CDR3aa: CAWSPAGNTIYF
abundance: -
d_gene: -
j_gene: TRBJ1-3
v_gene: TRBV30

CDR3nt: TGCGCCAGCAGCTTGGGACAGGGGAACGAGCAGTACTTC
CDR3aa: CASSLGQGNEQYF
abundance: -
d_gene: TRBD1
j_gene: TRBJ2-7
v_gene: TRBV5-1

CDR3nt: TGTGCCAGTAGTATGAAGTCCAGGCTGACTTTC
CDR3aa: CASSMKSRLTF
abundance: few
d_gene: -
j_gene: TRBJ2-6
v_gene: TRBV19

CDR3nt: TGTGCTAGTGGGATCGGACAGCCTAATGAAAAACTGTTTTTT
CDR3aa: CASGIGQPNEKLFF
abundance: -
d_gene: -
j_gene: TRBJ1-4
v_gene: TRBV12-5

CDR3nt: TGTGCCAGCTCACCAAGTCTCATTCGACAGGTAGGAGGTGGTGAGCAGTTCTTC
CDR3aa: CASSPSLIRQVGGGEQFF
abundance: -
d_gene: -
j_gene: TRBJ2-1
v_gene: TRBV18

CDR3nt: TGCGCCAGCAGTGACCGGGGACAGGGAAGAGAGACCCAGTACTTC
CDR3aa: CASSDRGQGRETQYF
abundance: once
d_gene: TRBD1
j_gene: TRBJ2-5
v_gene: TRBV5-1

CDR3nt: TGTGCCAGCAGATCTTTAGCGGGGCACAATGAGCAGTTCTTC
CDR3aa: CASRSLAGHNEQFF
abundance: -
d_gene: TRBD2
j_gene: TRBJ2-1
v_gene: TRBV13

CDR3nt: TGTGCCTGGAGTGAAATCCGGCCGGGAGCTTTCTTT
CDR3aa: CAWSEIRPGAFF
abundance: -
d_gene: -
j_gene: TRBJ1-1
v_gene: TRBV30

CDR3nt: TGCGCCAGCAGTGAGTCGTCCGGGGGGCTTGAGCAGTTCTTC
CDR3aa: CASSESSGGLEQFF
abundance: -
d_gene: -
j_gene: TRBJ2-1
v_gene: TRBV10-2

CDR3nt: TGTGCCAGCAGTTACTCGGGGACAGGCACCTTTACGATGAGCTACACCTTC
CDR3aa: CASSYSGTGTFTMSYTF
abundance: -
d_gene: TRBD1
j_gene: TRBJ1-2
v_gene: TRBV6-2/TRBV6-3

CDR3nt: TGTGCCAGCAGTTTATCCCTGGGGCGGTTCTACGAGCAGTACTTC
CDR3aa: CASSLSLGRFYEQYF
abundance: -
d_gene: -
j_gene: TRBJ2-7
v_gene: TRBV27

CDR3nt: TGTGCCAGCAGTAGCGACCGCCAGTATGGCTACACCTTC
CDR3aa: CASSSDRQYGYTF
abundance: -
d_gene: -
j_gene: TRBJ1-2
v_gene: TRBV28

CDR3nt: TGTGCCAGTGGGGCCAGCGATTACGAGCAGTACTTC
CDR3aa: CASGASDYEQYF
abundance: -
d_gene: -
j_gene: TRBJ2-7
v_gene: TRBV19

CDR3nt: TGCGCCAGCAGCCAAGGGAATAGCCCCCCCTACGAGCAGTACTTC
CDR3aa: CASSQGNSPPYEQYF
abundance: -
d_gene: -
j_gene: TRBJ2-7
v_gene: TRBV4-1

CDR3nt: TGTGCCAGCACCAACCTCGAGGGAATCCGAACTGAAGCTTTCTTT
CDR3aa: CASTNLEGIRTEAFF
abundance: -
d_gene: -
j_gene: TRBJ1-1
v_gene: TRBV7-9

CDR3nt: TGCGCCAGCAGACGCGAGAGGCAGGGGGACTATGGCTACACCTTC
CDR3aa: CASRRERQGDYGYTF
abundance: once
d_gene: TRBD1
j_gene: TRBJ1-2
v_gene: TRBV4-1

CDR3nt: TGTGCCAGCAGCCACACCGGTACAGTGGGGGGGTATGGCTACACCTTC
CDR3aa: CASSHTGTVGGYGYTF
abundance: -
d_gene: -
j_gene: TRBJ1-2
v_gene: TRBV3-1/TRBV3-2

CDR3nt: TGTGCCAGTAGTATTGCAGGCCCGCGAGCGGATCAGCCCCAGCATTTT
CDR3aa: CASSIAGPRADQPQHF
abundance: -
d_gene: -
j_gene: TRBJ1-5
v_gene: TRBV19

CDR3nt: TGTGCCACCAGCCCGGGACAGGGGTTTAACGAGCAGTACTTC
CDR3aa: CATSPGQGFNEQYF
abundance: -
d_gene: TRBD1
j_gene: TRBJ2-7
v_gene: TRBV15

CDR3nt: TGTGCCAGCACCCTCACCGGCGGATCGGCTGAAGCTTTCTTT
CDR3aa: CASTLTGGSAEAFF
abundance: -
d_gene: -
j_gene: TRBJ1-1
v_gene: TRBV5-8

CDR3nt: TGTGCCAGCAGCCAAATACAGGGGTTGGAGCAGTACTTC
CDR3aa: CASSQIQGLEQYF
abundance: once
d_gene: TRBD1
j_gene: TRBJ2-7
v_gene: TRBV3-1/TRBV3-2

CDR3nt: TGCAGCGTTGAAGAGGTCGGGGGCTCCTACAATGAGCAGTTCTTC
CDR3aa: CSVEEVGGSYNEQFF
abundance: -
d_gene: -
j_gene: TRBJ2-1
v_gene: TRBV29-1

CDR3nt: TGCGCCAGCAGCTGGGGGGACAGCTCGTCCAAAAACATTCAGTACTTC
CDR3aa: CASSWGDSSSKNIQYF
abundance: -
d_gene: -
j_gene: TRBJ2-4
v_gene: TRBV5-1

CDR3nt: TGTGCCAGCAGCCCCCAGGGGACAGGGAGCACAGATACGCAGTATTTT
CDR3aa: CASSPQGTGSTDTQYF
abundance: once
d_gene: TRBD1
j_gene: TRBJ2-3
v_gene: TRBV5-4

CDR3nt: TGTGCCAGCAAAATAAGGGTCGGGGACTATGGCTACACCTTC
CDR3aa: CASKIRVGDYGYTF
abundance: -
d_gene: -
j_gene: TRBJ1-2
v_gene: TRBV6-6

CDR3nt: TGTGCCAGCAGTTTAAACCGGGACAGGGGGCGAAACTATGGCTACACCTTC
CDR3aa: CASSLNRDRGRNYGYTF
abundance: -
d_gene: TRBD1
j_gene: TRBJ1-2
v_gene: TRBV27

CDR3nt: TGTGCCAGCAGTCCCGCGGGACGGACAGGGGTTCAGCCCCAGCATTTT
CDR3aa: CASSPAGRTGVQPQHF
abundance: -
d_gene: TRBD1
j_gene: TRBJ1-5
v_gene: TRBV2

CDR3nt: TGTGCCAGCAGCGGAACAGGGTATAATGGCTACACCTTC
CDR3aa: CASSGTGYNGYTF
abundance: few
d_gene: -
j_gene: TRBJ1-2
v_gene: TRBV3-1/TRBV3-2

CDR3nt: TGTGCCAGCAGTGAAAATAACAGGGGCCGGGCCGGCTACACCTTC
CDR3aa: CASSENNRGRAGYTF
abundance: -
d_gene: TRBD1
j_gene: TRBJ1-2
v_gene: TRBV6-1

CDR3nt: TGTGCCAGCAGGGGAAGGGGAATGAACACTGAAGCTTTCTTT
CDR3aa: CASRGRGMNTEAFF
abundance: -
d_gene: -
j_gene: TRBJ1-1
v_gene: TRBV2

CDR3nt: TGTGCCAGCAGTCGCCCGGGACAGGCCTACGAGCAGTACTTC
CDR3aa: CASSRPGQAYEQYF
abundance: -
d_gene: TRBD1
j_gene: TRBJ2-7
v_gene: TRBV6-5

CDR3nt: TGTGCCAGCAGCCTCCAGGACAGAAGACTGTTTTTT
CDR3aa: CASSLQDRRLFF
abundance: -
d_gene: -
j_gene: TRBJ1-4
v_gene: TRBV12-3/TRBV12-4

CDR3nt: TGTGCCACCAGTGTGGGCGCAAACTATGGCTACACCTTC
CDR3aa: CATSVGANYGYTF
abundance: -
d_gene: -
j_gene: TRBJ1-2
v_gene: TRBV24-1

CDR3nt: TGCGCCAGCAGCACCAGGACAGGGCCTGGAAACACCATATATTTT
CDR3aa: CASSTRTGPGNTIYF
abundance: -
d_gene: TRBD1
j_gene: TRBJ1-3
v_gene: TRBV5-1

CDR3nt: TGCGCCAGCAGCCCGGGACAGGGAGGAGATACGCAGTATTTT
CDR3aa: CASSPGQGGDTQYF
abundance: -
d_gene: TRBD1
j_gene: TRBJ2-3
v_gene: TRBV5-1

CDR3nt: TGTGCCAGCAGCGTAGTAGATAGCACAGATACGCAGTATTTT
CDR3aa: CASSVVDSTDTQYF
abundance: -
d_gene: -
j_gene: TRBJ2-3
v_gene: TRBV9

CDR3nt: TGTGCCAGTAGTATAGGGACAGGGATAAATCAGCCCCAGCATTTT
CDR3aa: CASSIGTGINQPQHF
abundance: -
d_gene: TRBD1
j_gene: TRBJ1-5
v_gene: TRBV19